The clone carrying this TCR beta chain was found many times. Germline assignment: CDR1 GTSNPN and CDR2 SVGIG (reference sequence). The CDR3 totals 13 residues. Unmatched junction bases numbered 3, after V lost 5 bases and J lost 1 base. These data are taken from a study of regulatory T cells in long-lasting Graves disease. In building TCR beta libraries, iRepertoire HTBI primers were used together with Arm-PCR of CDR3 regions. Per the original data handling: In the combined samples, 62 TRBV and 15 or so TRBJ segments were identified. TCRdb itself ran the multiplex PCR reads through MiXCR, one entry per CDR3 protein. TCRdb's processing, not the authors', yielded these V and J calls. The sample contains hundreds of thousands of distinct CDR3 sequences, 16% of which appear only once. Described time point: newly diagnosed GD, antithyroid drugs for less than 3 months. Scientists built the TCR library using RNA that was extracted from PBMCs.

In addition, the sample was reused for a study of T cells in Graves' hyperthyroidism and ophthalmopathy.

The chain couples TRBV30 to TRBJ1-1; 8 bases agree with TRBD1. The receptor's source is a man between 40 and 49 years old with Graves disease. The sequencing here drew on peripheral blood mononuclear cells (PBMCs), taken at new diagnosis, from a patient treated with antithyroid drugs. Here the CDR3 DNA reads TGTGCCTGGGACAGGGGAGGGAACACTGAAGCTTTCTTT. Translating it yields CAWDRGGNTEAFF.